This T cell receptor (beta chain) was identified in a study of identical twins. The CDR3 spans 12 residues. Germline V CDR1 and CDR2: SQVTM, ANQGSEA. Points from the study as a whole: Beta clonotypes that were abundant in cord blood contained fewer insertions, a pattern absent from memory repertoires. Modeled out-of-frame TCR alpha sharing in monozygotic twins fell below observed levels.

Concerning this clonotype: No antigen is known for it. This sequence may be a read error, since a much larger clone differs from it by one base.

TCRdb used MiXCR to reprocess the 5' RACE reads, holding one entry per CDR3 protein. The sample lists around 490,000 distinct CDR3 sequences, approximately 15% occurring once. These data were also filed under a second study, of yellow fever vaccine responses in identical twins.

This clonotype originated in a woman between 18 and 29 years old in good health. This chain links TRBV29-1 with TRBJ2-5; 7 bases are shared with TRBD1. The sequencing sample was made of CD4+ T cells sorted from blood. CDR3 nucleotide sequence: TGCAGGGGTCGACAGGGACAAGAGACCCAGTACTTC. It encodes CRGRQGQETQYF.